The clone carrying this TCR beta chain was observed once. Its antigen is still unknown. The data were obtained in a study of cytomegalovirus exposure and HLA in healthy donors. Study information: In a later analysis, it was reported that the roughly 130 validation repertoires had been produced on the same platform as the roughly 700 repertoires belonging to the first cohort.

J gave up 6 bases and V 5 bases, and 11 bases lay outside the gene matches. Germline CDR1 reads SGHAT; CDR2 reads FQDESV (reference sequence). The CDR3 consists of 15 residues. The table came from immunoSEQ multiplex PCR; TCRdb's copy has only in-frame clones and leaves some out. The sample shows 90,000 to 130,000 clones, roughly nine tenths of them seen only once. Study observations and caveats: Confirmation was obtained in vitro that a few CMV-associated chains are specific for CMV antigens. Among TCR sequences, most were rare, though some public TCRs appeared in many donors.

The donors belonged to the approximately 120-subject validation cohort, separate from the roughly 670-subject first cohort. The sequencing input was PBMCs. V and J are TRBV11-1 and TRBJ2-7, with 9 bases that match TRBD2. This clonotype was sampled from a woman aged 18-29 years in good health and CMV-seronegative. The CDR3 region has the DNA TGTGCCAGCAGCAAAGGGACTAGCCGATTTAGCGAGCAGTACTTC. Protein sequence: CASSKGTSRFSEQYF.